The text below deals with one T cell receptor (beta chain). Its antigen is still unknown. PBMCs stemmed from approximately 10 ml fresh peripheral blood. The data are from a study of T cells in Graves' hyperthyroidism and ophthalmopathy. Study-wide results and limits: Most expanded thyroid clonotypes above 0.001 recurred in blood.

Using RNA transcripts as the source, TCR beta CDR3 regions were amplified. First-round RT-PCR of the TCR CDR3 relied on the HTBI primer set. TCRdb re-analysed the multiplex PCR reads in MiXCR, keeping a single row per CDR3 protein. The sample shows hundreds of thousands of distinct CDR3 sequences, less than 15% of them seen only once. Sequenced input: blood. The clonotype comes from a woman between 18 and 29 years old with Graves' hyperthyroidism.

Written as DNA, the CDR3 is TGCAGTGTTAAGATCGGGACAGGGCGAGGCTACACCTTC. This encodes CSVKIGTGRGYTF. This chain links TRBV20-1 with TRBJ1-2; 9 nucleotides match TRBD1. In germline, CDR1 is DFQATT, CDR2 SNEGSKA (reference sequence). CDR3 size: 13 residues. V was pared by 7 bases and J by 8 bases, with 11 bases of the junction left unmatched.